This note documents a single T cell receptor beta chain sequence. CDR1 is MNHNS, CDR2 SASEGT, per germline. V was shortened by 3 bases and J by 6 bases, with 11 bases between the two germline ends. This CDR3 comprises 14 residues. This record belongs to a study of blood T cell repertoires in COVID-19. Across the whole study: The study drew acute and convalescent COVID-19 samples from the United States, Italy and Spain.

Assay used: immunoSEQ multiplex PCR; TCRdb lists only in-frame clones, some missing. Of approximately 130,000 clones listed, approximately 80% are singletons. Material: peripheral blood. This chain uses TRBV6-1 with TRBJ2-2, with D maybe TRBD2 (7 bases). This receptor was identified in a man older than 75 with acute or convalescent COVID-19. The CDR3 DNA follows: TGTGCCAGCAGTGATTGGGGGGGGCCCGGGGAGCTGTTTTTT. It is translated as CASSDWGGPGELFF.